This T cell receptor (beta chain) was obtained from a study of T-cell reconstitution after alpha-beta-depleted transplantation in children. Trimming removed 7 bases at V and 1 base at J, with 11 bases between. The CDR3 runs 13 residues. Germline CDR1 is SGHKS and CDR2 is YYEKEE (reference sequence). The authors prepared the TCRbeta library with unique molecular identifiers. MiXCR was run by TCRdb on the PCR reads, yielding one entry per CDR3 protein. The sample holds some 200,000 distinct CDR3 sequences, around 8.9% seen once. This clonotype has ten or more counts. This sequence was found in a human donor who donated a stem cell graft to a child with SCID. The J gene is TRBJ1-1, the V gene TRBV5-5; maybe TRBD1 (5 bases). The sample was PBMCs from the stem cell graft donor, taken from the stem cell graft. The CDR3 region is CASGGTANTEAFF. The CDR3 bases are TGTGCCAGCGGGGGTACGGCGAACACTGAAGCTTTCTTT.